This entry concerns a single T cell receptor beta chain. The antigen remains undetermined. This sample is drawn from a study of shared clonotypes between healthy human individuals. The repertoire was sequenced with immunoSEQ multiplex PCR; TCRdb's copy has only in-frame clones and lacks some. The table lists about 2.2 million clones, 85% to 95% of them singletons. Naive CD8 cells comprised CD45RO-negative, CCR7-positively selected cells, excluding terminally differentiated effector memory CD45RA+ cells. Study-wide findings and caveats: Non-shared clonotypes had lower generation probabilities than clonotypes shared by all four sorted-subset donors.

CDR1 is LNHDA and CDR2 is SQIVND in the germline V gene (reference sequence). V shed 1 base, J shed 5 bases, and the junction held 9 bases outside the gene matches. This CDR3 region has 17 residues. This chain uses TRBV19 with TRBJ2-4, with 9 nucleotides matching TRBD2. The origin of this receptor is a young man in good health. Some clones in this sample may be carry-over from other donors' samples. Sequencing used naive CD8+ T cells from PBMCs. CDR3 in amino acids: CASSIVAGDKGENIQYF. The CDR3 region has the DNA TGTGCCAGTAGTATAGTAGCGGGAGATAAGGGAGAAAACATTCAGTACTTC.